This T cell receptor (beta chain) was sequenced during a study of blood T cells in healthy people across ages. Background on the study: Capture by template switching was about one barcoded beta molecule per two T cells.

Together with a sample-barcoded 5' primer, a J-beta primer mix was included in a second PCR lasting about 6 to 12 cycles. A template-switch adaptor that had 12 random nucleotides put a tag on each cDNA molecule. TCRdb reprocessed the 5' RACE reads via MiXCR and lists one record per CDR3 protein. The sample contains about 1.7 million distinct CDR3 sequences, under 30% of which appear only once. The sample providers were healthy Caucasian people from Russia, aged about 6 to 100. Extractions gave at least 6 micrograms of total RNA per sample. The germline V gene has CDR1 LGHDT and CDR2 YNNKEL (reference sequence). The CDR3 is 15 amino acids. Trimming cost V 1 base and J 0 bases, with 9 bases left between them.

Sequences were obtained from blood. This clonotype originated in a woman aged 30 to 39 in good health. The chain is built from TRBV3-1 and TRBJ1-2; the D is unclear. The CDR3 DNA sequence: TGTGCCAGCAGCCAAGGTTTCCGCCCTAACTATGGCTACACCTTC. Translation gives CASSQGFRPNYGYTF.